Listed below are T cell receptor beta chains from one sample, sequenced in a study of blood T cell repertoires in COVID-19. The protocol was immunoSEQ multiplex PCR, while the TCRdb copy is restricted to in-frame clones and leaves out a portion. The profile shows under 95,000 clones, 80% to 90% of them singletons. Sequenced: peripheral blood. These receptor sequences come from a woman in her fifties or sixties with acute or convalescent COVID-19. CDR3s include the opening cysteine and the closing phenylalanine or tryptophan. Each record gives: V gene, J gene, D gene, clone size, CDR3 length, CDR3 protein, CDR3 DNA. D genes are given only for firm matches. A clone size is listed for some rows: how often the clone was seen (once, few, many), or a class if it is expanded.

TRBV7-6	TRBJ2-1	TRBD2	-	16	CASSPPDSGRANEQFF	TGTGCCAGCAGCCCCCCTGATAGCGGGAGGGCTAATGAGCAGTTCTTC
TRBV12-3/TRBV12-4	TRBJ1-5	-	-	13	CASRKQGRQPQHF	TGTGCCAGCCGAAAACAGGGTCGACAGCCCCAGCATTTT
TRBV28	TRBJ1-4	TRBD1	-	14	CASSRQGINEKLFF	TGTGCCAGCAGTCGACAGGGGATTAATGAAAAACTGTTTTTT
TRBV30	TRBJ1-2	-	-	14	CAWATWPGDYGYTF	TGTGCCTGGGCGACGTGGCCAGGTGACTATGGCTACACCTTC
TRBV6-4	TRBJ2-7	-	-	16	CASNTAGTPSSYEQYF	TGTGCCAGCAACACGGCGGGGACGCCGAGCTCCTACGAGCAGTACTTC
TRBV5-6	TRBJ2-6	TRBD2	once	18	CASSLLALAGAGANVLTF	TGTGCCAGCAGCCTCCTGGCCCTAGCGGGGGCTGGGGCCAACGTCCTGACTTTC
TRBV11-2	TRBJ2-2	-	-	14	CASSFGTGVGELFF	TGTGCCAGCAGCTTCGGGACTGGTGTGGGAGAGCTGTTTTTT
TRBV5-1	TRBJ1-1	-	-	13	CASSRGSGFEAFF	TGCGCCAGCAGCCGGGGATCCGGGTTTGAAGCTTTCTTT
TRBV11-2	TRBJ2-5	-	-	13	CASSPSVQETQYF	TGTGCCAGCAGCCCTTCCGTCCAAGAGACCCAGTACTTC
TRBV19	TRBJ2-3	-	-	13	CASSRASTDTQYF	TGTGCCAGTAGTAGGGCCAGCACAGATACGCAGTATTTT
TRBV27	TRBJ1-2	-	-	14	CASSLSHTPYGYTF	TGTGCCAGCAGTTTATCACACACCCCATATGGCTACACCTTC
TRBV21-1	TRBJ1-2	-	-	17	CASSKERMQGPSYGYTF	TGTGCCAGCAGCAAAGAGCGGATGCAGGGGCCCTCCTATGGCTACACCTTC
TRBV5-1	TRBJ2-7	-	-	15	CASSLVSGSAYEQYF	TGCGCCAGCAGCTTGGTCTCGGGGAGCGCCTACGAGCAGTACTTC
TRBV12-3/TRBV12-4	TRBJ2-7	TRBD1	-	13	CASRPTGGGEQYF	TGTGCCAGCAGGCCCACAGGGGGCGGCGAGCAGTACTTC
TRBV7-9	TRBJ2-3	-	-	14	CASSQRGSTDTQYF	TGTGCCAGCAGCCAAAGAGGCAGCACAGATACGCAGTATTTT
TRBV6-5	TRBJ2-1	TRBD1	-	15	CASSRQPGQPNEQFF	TGTGCCAGCAGTAGGCAACCGGGACAGCCGAATGAGCAGTTCTTC
TRBV18	TRBJ2-1	-	-	16	CASSPSADGSYNEQFF	TGTGCCAGCTCACCGTCGGCGGATGGCTCCTACAATGAGCAGTTCTTC
TRBV28	TRBJ2-6	-	-	15	CASSFQGPGANVLTF	TGTGCCAGCAGTTTCCAGGGCCCTGGGGCCAACGTCCTGACTTTC
TRBV6-2/TRBV6-3	TRBJ1-5	TRBD1	-	16	CASSFRQGSSNQPQHF	TGTGCCAGCAGTTTCCGACAGGGCTCTAGCAATCAGCCCCAGCATTTT
TRBV3-1/TRBV3-2	TRBJ1-1	-	-	18	CASSQTTRRKTVPTEAFF	TGTGCCAGCAGCCAAACTACCCGGAGGAAGACTGTGCCCACTGAAGCTTTCTTT
TRBV7-2	TRBJ1-4	TRBD1	-	17	CASSPGVGLQGNEKLFF	TGTGCCAGCAGCCCGGGGGTGGGGCTACAGGGGAATGAAAAACTGTTTTTT
TRBV5-5	TRBJ2-7	TRBD1	few	12	CASSFTGEEQYF	TGTGCCAGCAGCTTCACAGGGGAAGAGCAGTACTTC
TRBV9	TRBJ1-6	TRBD1	-	17	CASSVGWGGTGNSPLHF	TGTGCCAGCAGCGTAGGATGGGGAGGGACAGGGAACTCACCCCTCCACTTT
TRBV2	TRBJ1-2	TRBD1	-	16	CASSPQRQGRFDGYTF	TGTGCCAGCAGTCCACAAAGACAGGGACGATTCGATGGCTACACCTTC
TRBV4-3	TRBJ1-1	TRBD1	-	19	CASSPTGVAGTGKDTEAFF	TGCGCCAGCAGCCCGACAGGGGTAGCCGGGACAGGGAAGGACACTGAAGCTTTCTTT
TRBV7-3	TRBJ2-1	TRBD1	-	15	CASSRDRSSYNEQFF	TGTGCCAGCAGCCGGGACAGGAGCTCCTACAATGAGCAGTTCTTC
TRBV3-1/TRBV3-2	TRBJ2-1	TRBD2	-	15	CASSQGGGSANEQFF	TGTGCCAGCAGCCAAGGCGGCGGGAGTGCAAATGAGCAGTTCTTC
TRBV2	TRBJ1-6	TRBD1	-	15	CASTTLRGGNSPLHF	TGTGCCAGCACCACGCTCCGAGGGGGCAATTCACCCCTCCACTTT
TRBV29-1	TRBJ2-1	TRBD2	-	14	CSVESPGGGYEQFF	TGCAGCGTTGAAAGCCCCGGGGGGGGTTATGAGCAGTTCTTC
TRBV7-8	TRBJ2-1	TRBD2	-	16	CASSLGGSGSINEQFF	TGTGCCAGCAGCTTAGGTGGTAGCGGGAGTATCAATGAGCAGTTCTTC